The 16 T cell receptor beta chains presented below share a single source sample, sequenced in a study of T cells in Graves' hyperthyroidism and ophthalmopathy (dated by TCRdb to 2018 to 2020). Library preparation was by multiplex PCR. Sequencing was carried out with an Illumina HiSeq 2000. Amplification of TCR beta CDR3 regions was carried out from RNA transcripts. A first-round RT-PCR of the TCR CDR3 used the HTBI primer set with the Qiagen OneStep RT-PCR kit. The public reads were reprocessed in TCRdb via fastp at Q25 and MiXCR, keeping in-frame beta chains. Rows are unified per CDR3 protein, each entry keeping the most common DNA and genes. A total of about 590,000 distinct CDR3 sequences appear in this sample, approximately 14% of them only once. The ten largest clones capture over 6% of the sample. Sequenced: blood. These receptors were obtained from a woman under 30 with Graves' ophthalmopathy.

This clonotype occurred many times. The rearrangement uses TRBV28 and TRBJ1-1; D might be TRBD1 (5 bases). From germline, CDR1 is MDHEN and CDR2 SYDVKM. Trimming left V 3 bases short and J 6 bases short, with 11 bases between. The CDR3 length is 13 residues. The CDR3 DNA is TGTGCCAGCAGTTTGATATCGGGGGCTGAAGCTTTCTTT. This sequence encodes CASSLISGAEAFF.

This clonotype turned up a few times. CDR3 DNA sequence: TGTGCCAGTAGTCCACCCCGCTCTGGGGCCAACGTCCTGACTTTC. Protein product: CASSPPRSGANVLTF. This sequence joins TRBV19 and TRBJ2-6; no clear D. The CDR3 runs 15 residues. Trimming left V 5 bases short and J 0 bases short, with 8 bases between. Germline CDR1 reads LNHDA; CDR2 reads SQIVND (reference sequence).

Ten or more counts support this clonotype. The CDR3 DNA reads TGTGCCAGCAGTTTCGGACCCCGGGGCTACGAGCAGTACTTC. Its translation: CASSFGPRGYEQYF. The V and J genes are TRBV12-3 or TRBV12-4 and TRBJ2-7; D is perhaps TRBD2 (5 bases). The CDR3 sequence is 14 residues long. Trimming removed 3 bases at V and 3 bases at J, with 12 bases between.

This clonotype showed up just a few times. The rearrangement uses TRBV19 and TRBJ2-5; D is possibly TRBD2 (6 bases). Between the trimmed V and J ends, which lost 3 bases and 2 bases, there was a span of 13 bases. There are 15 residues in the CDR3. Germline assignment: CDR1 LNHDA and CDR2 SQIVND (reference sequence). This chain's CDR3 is CASSIWGGDQETQYF. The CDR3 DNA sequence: TGTGCCAGTAGTATTTGGGGAGGTGATCAAGAGACCCAGTACTTC.

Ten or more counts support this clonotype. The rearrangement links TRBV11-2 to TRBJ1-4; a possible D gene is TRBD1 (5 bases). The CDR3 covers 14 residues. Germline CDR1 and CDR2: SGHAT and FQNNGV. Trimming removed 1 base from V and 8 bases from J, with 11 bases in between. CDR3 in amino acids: CASSLAGVEEKLFF. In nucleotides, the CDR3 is TGTGCCAGCAGCTTAGCGGGGGTAGAAGAAAAACTGTTTTTT.

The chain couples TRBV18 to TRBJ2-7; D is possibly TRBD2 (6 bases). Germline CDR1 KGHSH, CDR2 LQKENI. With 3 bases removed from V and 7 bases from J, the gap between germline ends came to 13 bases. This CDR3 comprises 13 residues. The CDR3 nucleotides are TGTGCCAGCTCACCGGGACTCACCTCGGAGCAGTACTTC. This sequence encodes CASSPGLTSEQYF.

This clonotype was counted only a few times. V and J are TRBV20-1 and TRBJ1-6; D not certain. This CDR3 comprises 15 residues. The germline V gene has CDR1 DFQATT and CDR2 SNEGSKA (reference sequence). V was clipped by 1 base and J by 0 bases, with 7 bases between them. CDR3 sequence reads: CSARAGSSYNSPLHF. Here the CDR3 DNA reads TGCAGTGCTAGAGCCGGGAGCTCCTATAATTCACCCCTCCACTTT.

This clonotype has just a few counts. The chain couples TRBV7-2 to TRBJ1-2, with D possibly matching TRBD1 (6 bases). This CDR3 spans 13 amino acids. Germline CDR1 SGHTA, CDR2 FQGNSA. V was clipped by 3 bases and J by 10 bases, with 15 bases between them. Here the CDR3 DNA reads TGTGCCAGCAGCTTGTGGACAGAGACCTTCTACACCTTC. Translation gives CASSLWTETFYTF.

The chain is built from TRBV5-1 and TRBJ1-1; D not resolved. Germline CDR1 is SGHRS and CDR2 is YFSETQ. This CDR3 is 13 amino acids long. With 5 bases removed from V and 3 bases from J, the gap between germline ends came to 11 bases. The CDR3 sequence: CASREWADTEAFF. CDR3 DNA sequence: TGCGCCAGCAGAGAATGGGCGGACACTGAAGCTTTCTTT.

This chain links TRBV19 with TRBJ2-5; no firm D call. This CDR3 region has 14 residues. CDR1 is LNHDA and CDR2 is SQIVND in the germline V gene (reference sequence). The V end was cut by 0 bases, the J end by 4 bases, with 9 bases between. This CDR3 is CASSIDMPGETQYF. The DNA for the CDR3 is TGTGCCAGTAGTATAGATATGCCGGGAGAGACCCAGTACTTC.

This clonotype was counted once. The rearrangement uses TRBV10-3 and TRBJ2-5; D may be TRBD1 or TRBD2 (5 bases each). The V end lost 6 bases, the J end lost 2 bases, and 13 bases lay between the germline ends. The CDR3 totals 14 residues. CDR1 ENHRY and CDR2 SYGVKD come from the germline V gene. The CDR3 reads CAIRSTGPQETQYF. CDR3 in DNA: TGTGCCATCAGATCCACGGGGCCGCAAGAGACCCAGTACTTC.

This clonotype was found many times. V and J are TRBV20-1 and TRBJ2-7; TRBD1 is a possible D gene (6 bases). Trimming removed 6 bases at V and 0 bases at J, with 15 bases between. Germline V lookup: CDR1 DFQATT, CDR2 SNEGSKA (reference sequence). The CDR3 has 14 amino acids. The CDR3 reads CSATGQLSSYEQYF. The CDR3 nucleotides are TGCAGTGCAACCGGACAGTTGAGCTCCTACGAGCAGTACTTC.

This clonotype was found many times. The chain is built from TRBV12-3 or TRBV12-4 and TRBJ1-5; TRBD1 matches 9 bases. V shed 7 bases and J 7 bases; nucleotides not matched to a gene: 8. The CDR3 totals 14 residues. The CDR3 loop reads CASTRTGENQPQHF. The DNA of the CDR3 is TGTGCCAGCACCCGGACAGGGGAAAACCAGCCCCAGCATTTT.

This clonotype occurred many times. This CDR3 reads CASSMTSGRYEQYF. The CDR3 region has the DNA TGTGCCAGTAGTATGACTAGCGGGAGGTACGAGCAGTACTTC. This sequence joins TRBV19 and TRBJ2-7; TRBD2 aligns across 13 bases. V was pared by 3 bases and J by 4 bases, with 0 bases of the junction left unmatched. The CDR3 totals 14 residues. Germline loops: CDR1 LNHDA, CDR2 SQIVND (reference sequence).

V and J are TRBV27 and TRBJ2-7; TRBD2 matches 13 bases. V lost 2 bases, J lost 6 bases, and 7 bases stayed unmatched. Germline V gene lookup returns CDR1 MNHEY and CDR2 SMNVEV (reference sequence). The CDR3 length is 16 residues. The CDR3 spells CASSLGPGLAGAEQYF. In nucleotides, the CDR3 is TGTGCCAGCAGTTTAGGCCCCGGACTAGCGGGAGCCGAGCAGTACTTC.

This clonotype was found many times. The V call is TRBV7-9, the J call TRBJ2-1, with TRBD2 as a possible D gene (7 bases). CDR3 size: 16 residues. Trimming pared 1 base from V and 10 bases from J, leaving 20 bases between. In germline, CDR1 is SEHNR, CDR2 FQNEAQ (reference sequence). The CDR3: CASSLGRTEWGGEQFF. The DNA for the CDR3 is TGTGCCAGCAGCTTAGGCCGGACAGAGTGGGGAGGGGAGCAGTTCTTC.